The T cell receptor (beta chain) under discussion was sequenced for a study of regulatory T cells in long-lasting Graves disease. The study's findings and limits: Study of thyroid tissue was not done, with only peripheral blood studied.

This clonotype was counted many times. Its antigen is unknown. There are 19 residues in the CDR3. The V segment lost 5 bases and the J segment 1 base; nucleotides outside the gene matches: 15. Germline-derived CDR1 and CDR2 are MNHNS and SASEGT. Construction of TCR beta libraries relied on iRepertoire HTBI primers and on Arm-PCR targeting CDR3 regions. MiXCR, applied by TCRdb to the multiplex PCR reads, yields one record per CDR3 protein. The sample yields around 400,000 distinct CDR3 sequences, 10% to 15% seen once. As to time point: newly diagnosed GD, antithyroid drugs for less than 3 months. From PBMCs, RNA was extracted and then used to make the TCR library. This same sample was also part of a study on T cells in Graves' hyperthyroidism and ophthalmopathy. In that study: Initially, a first-round RT-PCR of the TCR CDR3 employed the HTBI primer set.

This clonotype was sampled from a woman aged 18-29 years with Graves disease. The rearrangement joins TRBV6-1 to TRBJ2-2, with 8 bases that match TRBD2. Here the sequenced sample was peripheral blood mononuclear cells (PBMCs), taken at new diagnosis, from a patient treated with antithyroid drugs. The CDR3 sequence is CASSIPLIAGSQNTGELFF. CDR3 sequence (DNA): TGTGCCAGCAGTATTCCTTTGATAGCGGGATCACAGAACACCGGGGAGCTGTTTTTT.